This T cell receptor beta chain is from a study of blood T cells in healthy people across ages. The overall study: In model experiments, template switching was able to capture about one barcoded beta molecule for every two T cells that were present.

A sample-barcoded 5' primer and a J-beta primer mix were used in a second PCR of about 7 to 12 cycles. One entry per CDR3 protein, called by TCRdb with MiXCR from the 5' RACE reads. The profile shows 1.2 million to 1.5 million distinct CDR3 sequences, about 43% of them singletons. This CDR3 region has 15 residues. V gave up 6 bases and J gave up 8 bases, with 22 bases separating them. Germline CDR1 is MNHNS and CDR2 is SASEGT. This clonotype was counted a few times. Sequenced material: blood. The V gene is TRBV6-1, the J gene TRBJ1-2; D is possibly TRBD1 (5 bases). The receptor comes from a woman aged 18 to 35 in good health. CDR3 sequence reads: CASRPDYGTLGGYTF. CDR3 DNA: TGTGCCAGCAGGCCTGACTACGGGACTCTTGGCGGCTACACCTTC.